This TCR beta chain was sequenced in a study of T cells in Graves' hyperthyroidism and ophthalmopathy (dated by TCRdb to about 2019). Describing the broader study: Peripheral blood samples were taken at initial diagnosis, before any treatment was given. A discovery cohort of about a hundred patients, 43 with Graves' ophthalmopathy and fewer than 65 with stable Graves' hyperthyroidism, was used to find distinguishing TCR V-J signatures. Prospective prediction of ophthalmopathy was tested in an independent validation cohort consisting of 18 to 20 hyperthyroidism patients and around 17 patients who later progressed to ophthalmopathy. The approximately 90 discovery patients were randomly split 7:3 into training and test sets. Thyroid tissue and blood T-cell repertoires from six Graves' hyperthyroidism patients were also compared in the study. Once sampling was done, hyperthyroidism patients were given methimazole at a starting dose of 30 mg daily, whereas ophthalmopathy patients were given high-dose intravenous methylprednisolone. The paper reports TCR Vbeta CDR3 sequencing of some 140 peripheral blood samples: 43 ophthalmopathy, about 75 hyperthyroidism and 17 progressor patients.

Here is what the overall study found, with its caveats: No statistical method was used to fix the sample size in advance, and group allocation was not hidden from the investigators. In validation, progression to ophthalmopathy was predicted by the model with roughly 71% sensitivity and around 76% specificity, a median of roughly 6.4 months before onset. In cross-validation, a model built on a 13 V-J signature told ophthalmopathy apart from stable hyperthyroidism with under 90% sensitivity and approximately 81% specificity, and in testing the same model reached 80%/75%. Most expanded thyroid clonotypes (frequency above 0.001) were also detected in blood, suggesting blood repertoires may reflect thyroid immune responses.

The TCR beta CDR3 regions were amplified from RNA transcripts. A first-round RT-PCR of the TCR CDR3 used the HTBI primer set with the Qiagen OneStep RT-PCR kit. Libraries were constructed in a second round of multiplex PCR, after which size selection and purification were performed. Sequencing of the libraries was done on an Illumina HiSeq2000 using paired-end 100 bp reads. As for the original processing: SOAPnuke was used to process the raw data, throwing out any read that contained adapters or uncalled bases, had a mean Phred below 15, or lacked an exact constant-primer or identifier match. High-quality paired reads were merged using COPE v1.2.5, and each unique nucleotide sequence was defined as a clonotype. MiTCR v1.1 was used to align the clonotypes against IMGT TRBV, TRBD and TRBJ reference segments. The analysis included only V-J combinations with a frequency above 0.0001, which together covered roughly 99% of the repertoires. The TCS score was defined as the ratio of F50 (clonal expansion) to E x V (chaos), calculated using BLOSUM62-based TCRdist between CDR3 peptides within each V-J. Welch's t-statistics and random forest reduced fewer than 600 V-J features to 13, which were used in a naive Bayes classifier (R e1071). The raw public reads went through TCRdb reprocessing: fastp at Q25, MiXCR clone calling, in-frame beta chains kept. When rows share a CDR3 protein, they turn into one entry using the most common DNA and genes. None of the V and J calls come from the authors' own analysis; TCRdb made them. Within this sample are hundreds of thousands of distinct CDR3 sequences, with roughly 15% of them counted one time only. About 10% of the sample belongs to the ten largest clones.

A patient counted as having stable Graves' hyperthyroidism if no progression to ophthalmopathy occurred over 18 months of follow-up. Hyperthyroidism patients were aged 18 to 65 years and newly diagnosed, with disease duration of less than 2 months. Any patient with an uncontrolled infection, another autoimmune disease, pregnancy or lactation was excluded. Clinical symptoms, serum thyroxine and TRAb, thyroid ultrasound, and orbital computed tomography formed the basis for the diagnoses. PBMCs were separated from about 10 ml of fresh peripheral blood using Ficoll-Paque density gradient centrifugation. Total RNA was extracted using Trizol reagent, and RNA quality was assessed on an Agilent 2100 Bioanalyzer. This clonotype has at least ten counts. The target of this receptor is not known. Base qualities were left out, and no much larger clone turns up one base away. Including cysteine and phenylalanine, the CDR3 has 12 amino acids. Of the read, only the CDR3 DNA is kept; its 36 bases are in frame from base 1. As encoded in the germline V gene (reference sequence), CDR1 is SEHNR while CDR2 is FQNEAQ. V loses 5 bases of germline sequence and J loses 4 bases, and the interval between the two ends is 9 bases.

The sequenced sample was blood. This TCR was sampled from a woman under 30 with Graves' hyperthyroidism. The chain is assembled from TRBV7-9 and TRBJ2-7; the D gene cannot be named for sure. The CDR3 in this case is CASSATGYEQYF. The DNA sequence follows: TGTGCCAGCAGCGCGACCGGGTACGAGCAGTACTTC. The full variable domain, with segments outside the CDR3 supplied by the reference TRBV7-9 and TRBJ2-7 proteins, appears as DTGVSQNPRHKITKRGQNVTFRCDPISEHNRLYWYRQTLGQGPEFLTYFQNEAQLEKSRLLSDRFSAERPKGSFSTLEIQRTEQGDSAMYLCASSATGYEQYFGPGTRLTVT.